The clone carrying this TCR beta chain was recorded only once. This sample was included in a study of blood T cell repertoires in COVID-19. Assay used: immunoSEQ multiplex PCR; TCRdb lists only in-frame clones, some missing. The sample carries hundreds of thousands of clones, around 89% recorded once. Germline CDR1 and CDR2: SGHTA and FQGNSA. There are 16 residues in the CDR3. The V and J ends lost 1 base and 0 bases respectively, with 10 bases between them. The sequenced material came from peripheral blood. This rearrangement joins TRBV7-2 to TRBJ2-1; no clear D. This receptor was identified in a middle-aged woman who had recovered from COVID-19. CDR3 bases: TGTGCCAGCAGCTTAGTTGGTCGGAGCTCCTACAATGAGCAGTTCTTC. It translates to CASSLVGRSSYNEQFF. Together with reference TRBV7-2 and TRBJ2-1, the CDR3 gives the full variable domain: GAGVSQSPSNKVTEKGKDVELRCDPISGHTALYWYRQSLGQGLEFLIYFQGNSAPDKSGLPSDRFSAERTGGSVSTLTIQRTQQEDSAVYLCASSLVGRSSYNEQFFGPGTRLTVL.